These 25 T cell receptor beta chains share one sample of origin, sequenced in a study of cytomegalovirus exposure and HLA in healthy donors. PCR was performed using 60 Vbeta and 13 Jbeta primers. TCRdb's table, derived via immunoSEQ multiplex PCR, lists solely in-frame clones and lacks some. The listing contains 100,000 to 150,000 clones. Input material: PBMCs. The receptors were sampled from a man aged 18 to 35 in good health and CMV-seronegative.

The V and J genes are TRBV6-1 and TRBJ2-2; D gene ambiguous. V was cut by 4 bases and J by 4 bases, with 13 bases left in between. The germline CDR1 and CDR2 sequences are MNHNS and SASEGT. The CDR3 spans 15 residues. In DNA, the CDR3 is TGTGCCAGCAGTGCCGTCTCTGAGAGCACCGGGGAGCTGTTTTTT. Translating it yields CASSAVSESTGELFF.

V gene TRBV7-8 combines with J gene TRBJ2-4; 14 nucleotides match TRBD2. CDR1 and CDR2 (germline): SGHVS, FQNEAQ. CDR3 length equals 17 residues. V lost 5 bases to trimming and J lost 3 bases; unmatched junction nucleotides: 6. CDR3: CASSPGLAGGFKNIQYF. In DNA form, the CDR3 reads TGTGCCAGCAGCCCCGGACTAGCGGGAGGATTCAAAAACATTCAGTACTTC.

In DNA, the CDR3 is TGCAGCGCTCCCCAGCGGGAGTTCCATGAGCAGTTCTTC. It yields the protein CSAPQREFHEQFF. The J gene is TRBJ2-1, the V gene TRBV29-1; TRBD2 matches 8 bases. With 7 bases clipped from V and 8 bases from J, the junction kept 10 bases outside the gene matches. The CDR3 consists of 13 residues. Germline loops: CDR1 SQVTM, CDR2 ANQGSEA.

J is TRBJ2-1 and V is TRBV28; D might be TRBD2 (6 bases). V lost 5 bases and J lost 12, with 20 bases in between. Germline V CDR1 and CDR2: MDHEN, SYDVKM. The CDR3 runs to 14 residues. The CDR3 region is CASSPTSPRWGQFF. The CDR3 nucleotides are TGTGCCAGCAGTCCTACTAGCCCCCGGTGGGGGCAGTTCTTC.

J is TRBJ1-5 and V is TRBV7-2, with D perhaps matching TRBD1 (6 bases). The CDR3 contains 15 residues. The V end lost 4 bases, the J end lost 4 bases, and 14 bases lay between the germline ends. Germline V gene lookup returns CDR1 SGHTA and CDR2 FQGNSA. This chain's CDR3 is CASSSKTGHNQPQHF. CDR3 DNA sequence: TGTGCCAGCAGCTCTAAGACAGGCCATAATCAGCCCCAGCATTTT.

The rearrangement links TRBV2 to TRBJ1-5; 8 nucleotides match TRBD1. The CDR3 is 16 residues long. V shed 10 bases, J shed 0 bases, and the junction held 11 bases outside the gene matches. Per the germline V gene, CDR1 is SNHLY and CDR2 is FYNNEI. As DNA, the CDR3 is TGTGCCACAAGACTGGACAGGGAATATAGCAATCAGCCCCAGCATTTT. Translated, it gives CATRLDREYSNQPQHF.

The chain carries TRBV4-1 and TRBJ2-2; tentatively, D is TRBD2 (6 bases). The V end lost 0 bases, the J end lost 7 bases, and 12 bases lay between the germline ends. The germline V gene encodes CDR1 MGHRA and CDR2 YSYEKL. CDR3 length: 15 amino acids. The CDR3 DNA is TGCGCCAGCAGCCAAGAATGGAGGGCGCACGGGGAGCTGTTTTTT. This encodes CASSQEWRAHGELFF.

The rearrangement joins TRBV5-1 to TRBJ2-7; D is possibly TRBD1 (6 bases). The CDR3 contains 14 residues. Germline assignment: CDR1 SGHRS and CDR2 YFSETQ. V lost 5 bases to trimming and J lost 5 bases, with 17 bases between them. For the CDR3, the DNA is TGCGCCAGCAGTTACGGGACACTGGGGAACGAGCAGTACTTC. Translating it yields CASSYGTLGNEQYF.

This chain connects TRBV7-9 to TRBJ2-1; 8 nucleotides agree with TRBD2. V trimming: 2 bases; J trimming: 6 bases; junction bases outside the gene matches: 6. Germline V gene sequence: CDR1 SEHNR, CDR2 FQNEAQ (reference sequence). The CDR3 loop spans 15 amino acids. CDR3 nucleotides: TGTGCCAGCAGCTTACTAAGCGGGAGCGGCAATGAGCAGTTCTTC. This codes for CASSLLSGSGNEQFF.

This chain connects TRBV28 to TRBJ1-5, with 7 bases matching TRBD1. Per the germline V gene, CDR1 is MDHEN and CDR2 is SYDVKM. CDR3 length: 17 amino acids. The ends lost 6 bases at V and 4 bases at J; junction bases unmatched: 15. DNA of the CDR3: TGTGCCAGCAGAGACATACTTCCGGGACAGATTAATCAGCCCCAGCATTTT. Its protein is CASRDILPGQINQPQHF.

This chain uses TRBV10-3 with TRBJ2-1, with 9 positions matching TRBD2. Germline loops: CDR1 ENHRY, CDR2 SYGVKD. V lost 1 base, J lost 7 bases, and 8 bases stayed unmatched. The CDR3 is 16 residues long. CDR3 DNA: TGTGCCATCAGTGAGTGGGATAGCGGGAGAGGGAATGAGCAGTTCTTC. Amino acids: CAISEWDSGRGNEQFF.

This sequence joins TRBV4-1 and TRBJ2-1; TRBD2 matches 7 bases. With V trimmed by 4 bases and J by 0 bases, 3 bases remained unmatched. This CDR3 has 15 residues. CDR1 and CDR2 (germline): MGHRA, YSYEKL. CDR3 bases: TGCGCCAGCAGCCGACCTAGCGGCTCCTACAATGAGCAGTTCTTC. Protein sequence: CASSRPSGSYNEQFF.

This rearrangement joins TRBV30 to TRBJ2-1; D remains ambiguous. The CDR3 has 13 residues. V was pared by 2 bases and J by 5 bases, with 10 bases between. The V gene's germline CDR1 is GTSNPN and CDR2 SVGIG (reference sequence). Written as DNA, the CDR3 is TGTGCCTGGAGTCTTAGTTCTGACAATGAGCAGTTCTTC. As protein: CAWSLSSDNEQFF.

The chain recombines TRBV6-6 with TRBJ1-2; 8 positions match TRBD1. CDR3 length: 13 residues. The germline gives CDR1 MNHNY, CDR2 SVGAGI (reference sequence). Trimming removed 10 bases from V and 5 bases from J; junction bases left unmatched: 9. This CDR3 reads CAISIDRGYGYTF. The DNA for the CDR3 is TGTGCCATCTCTATTGACAGGGGATATGGCTACACCTTC.

This rearrangement joins TRBV19 to TRBJ1-1, with 7 nucleotides matching TRBD1. Trimming removed 5 bases from V and 1 base from J; junction bases left unmatched: 7. Germline V lookup: CDR1 LNHDA, CDR2 SQIVND (reference sequence). The CDR3 is 15 amino acids. CDR3 sequence: CASSGPGQRNTEAFF. The CDR3 nucleotides read TGTGCCAGTAGTGGACCGGGACAGAGGAACACTGAAGCTTTCTTT. The whole variable domain, filled in from reference TRBV19 and TRBJ1-1, reads DGGITQSPKYLFRKEGQNVTLSCEQNLNHDAMYWYRQDPGQGLRLIYYSQIVNDFQKGDIAEGYSVSREKKESFPLTVTSAQKNPTAFYLCASSGPGQRNTEAFFGQGTRLTVV.

V is TRBV30 and J is TRBJ2-3, with TRBD1 matching 8 bases. The CDR3 loop spans 14 amino acids. V gave up 2 bases and J gave up 4 bases; unmatched junction bases: 5. Looked up from germline, CDR1 is GTSNPN and CDR2 is SVGIG (reference sequence). The DNA of the CDR3 is TGTGCCTGGAGTCTGGGCAGGGGGCCAGATACGCAGTATTTT. This encodes CAWSLGRGPDTQYF.

The chain recombines TRBV5-1 with TRBJ2-7; 9 positions match TRBD2. The germline V gene has CDR1 SGHRS and CDR2 YFSETQ. V gave up 0 bases and J gave up 2 bases; unmatched junction bases: 3. The CDR3 runs to 15 residues. CDR3 bases: TGCGCCAGCAGCTTGGGAGGGACTAGCCCCTACGAGCAGTACTTC. Encoded protein: CASSLGGTSPYEQYF.

The chain is built from TRBV2 and TRBJ2-3; D perhaps matches TRBD2 (6 bases). In germline, CDR1 is SNHLY, CDR2 FYNNEI. CDR3 size: 15 residues. Deletions cut 8 bases from V and 7 bases from J, with 22 bases between. The CDR3 is CASSDQGRDPNTQYF. In nucleotides, the CDR3 is TGTGCCAGCTCTGATCAAGGGCGGGATCCAAATACGCAGTATTTT. Filled out from reference TRBV2 and TRBJ2-3, the complete variable domain reads EPEVTQTPSHQVTQMGQEVILRCVPISNHLYFYWYRQILGQKVEFLVSFYNNEISEKSEIFDDQFSVERPDGSNFTLKIRSTKLEDSAMYFCASSDQGRDPNTQYFGPGTRLTVL.

The chain combines TRBV5-8 with TRBJ1-5, with D unresolved. V lost 1 base, J lost 3 bases, and 8 bases lay in between. Germline CDR1 and CDR2: SGHTS and YDEGEE. The CDR3 is made up of 14 amino acids. The CDR3: CASSLSQYNQPQHF. CDR3 sequence (DNA): TGTGCCAGCAGCTTGTCACAGTACAATCAGCCCCAGCATTTT.

The V gene is TRBV18, the J gene TRBJ1-2, with 9 bases identical to TRBD1. Germline values: CDR1 KGHSH, CDR2 LQKENI. The CDR3 sequence is 14 residues long. Trimming at V came to 6 bases and at J to 2 bases, leaving 4 bases not matched to a gene. CDR3 sequence: CASSPGQGNYGYTF. The CDR3 DNA reads as TGTGCCAGCTCGCCCGGACAGGGGAACTATGGCTACACCTTC.

The V call is TRBV29-1, the J call TRBJ2-7, with D maybe TRBD2 (7 bases). V shed 7 bases and J shed 5 bases, with 15 bases lying between them. The CDR3 has 12 residues. Germline CDR1 reads SQVTM; CDR2 reads ANQGSEA. The chain's CDR3 is CSGGAGANEQYF. The CDR3 DNA reads TGCAGCGGGGGCGCGGGGGCGAACGAGCAGTACTTC.

The chain is built from TRBV5-5 and TRBJ2-3; D gene ambiguous. With 0 bases removed from V and 0 bases from J, the gap between germline ends came to 5 bases. The CDR3 loop spans 14 amino acids. Per germline, CDR1 SGHKS and CDR2 YYEKEE (reference sequence). The CDR3 DNA follows: TGTGCCAGCAGCTTGGCCTTTAGCACAGATACGCAGTATTTT. Protein: CASSLAFSTDTQYF. Complete variable domain (other parts from reference TRBV5-5 and TRBJ2-3): DAGVTQSPTHLIKTRGQQVTLRCSPISGHKSVSWYQQVLGQGPQFIFQYYEKEERGRGNFPDRFSARQFPNYSSELNVNALLLGDSALYLCASSLAFSTDTQYFGPGTRLTVL.

The CDR3 nucleotides read TGTGCCATCAGTGGGGAAGGCGGACAGTCCGGATGGGGAGATACGCAGTATTTT. This sequence encodes CAISGEGGQSGWGDTQYF. The chain has TRBV10-3 and TRBJ2-3; D perhaps matches TRBD1 (6 bases). Per germline, CDR1 ENHRY and CDR2 SYGVKD. V gave up 4 bases and J gave up 5 bases, with 25 bases separating them. The CDR3 spans 18 residues.

This chain connects TRBV6-1 to TRBJ2-1, with TRBD2 matching 7 bases. Germline V lookup: CDR1 MNHNS, CDR2 SASEGT. The junction had 8 bases not matched to a gene; V was cut back by 0 bases and J by 9 bases. The CDR3 length is 15 residues. The CDR3 reads CASSEALLGRAEQFF. CDR3 sequence (DNA): TGTGCCAGCAGTGAAGCGCTTCTGGGGAGGGCTGAGCAGTTCTTC.

CDR3: CASSVSEGQTDTQYF. CDR3 DNA sequence: TGTGCCAGCAGCGTGTCGGAGGGCCAGACAGATACGCAGTATTTT. The gene calls are TRBV9 and TRBJ2-3, with D possibly being TRBD2 (6 bases). This CDR3 region has 15 residues. Germline values: CDR1 SGDLS, CDR2 YYNGEE. Trimming left V 2 bases short and J 3 bases short, with 13 bases between.